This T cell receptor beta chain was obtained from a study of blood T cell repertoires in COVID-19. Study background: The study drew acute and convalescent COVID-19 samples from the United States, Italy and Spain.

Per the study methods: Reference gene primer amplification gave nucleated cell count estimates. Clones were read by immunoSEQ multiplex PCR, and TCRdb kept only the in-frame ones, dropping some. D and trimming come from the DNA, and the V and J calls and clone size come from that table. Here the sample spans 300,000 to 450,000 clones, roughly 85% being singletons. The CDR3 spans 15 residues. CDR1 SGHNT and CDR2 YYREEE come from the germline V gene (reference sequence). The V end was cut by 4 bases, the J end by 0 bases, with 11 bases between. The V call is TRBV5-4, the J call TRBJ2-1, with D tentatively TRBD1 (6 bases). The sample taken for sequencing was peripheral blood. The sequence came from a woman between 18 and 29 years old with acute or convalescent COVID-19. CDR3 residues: CASSPDRSSYNEQFF. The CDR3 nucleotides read TGTGCCAGCAGCCCTGACAGGAGCTCCTACAATGAGCAGTTCTTC.